This T cell receptor (beta chain) appears in the sequencing data of a study of blood T cell repertoires in COVID-19. Across the study: The study drew acute and convalescent COVID-19 samples from the United States, Italy and Spain.

Germline CDR1 is SGHNT and CDR2 is YYREEE (reference sequence). The CDR3 runs to 14 residues. With 7 bases removed from V and 0 bases from J, the gap between germline ends came to 14 bases. In the original processing: Amplification of reference gene primers was used by the study to estimate nucleated cell counts. This table comes from immunoSEQ multiplex PCR, and its TCRdb copy is limited to in-frame clones, with some not included. From that table come the V and J calls and clone size; the DNA was used to work out D and trimming. The table records around 190,000 clones, roughly 85% of them present only once.

V usage is TRBV5-4 and J usage is TRBJ2-7; the D gene is possibly TRBD1 (6 bases). This TCR was sampled from an elderly woman with acute or convalescent COVID-19. Source material: peripheral blood. CDR3 nucleotides: TGTGCCAGCGGCAGACAGGACCTCTCCTACGAGCAGTACTTC. Translated: CASGRQDLSYEQYF.